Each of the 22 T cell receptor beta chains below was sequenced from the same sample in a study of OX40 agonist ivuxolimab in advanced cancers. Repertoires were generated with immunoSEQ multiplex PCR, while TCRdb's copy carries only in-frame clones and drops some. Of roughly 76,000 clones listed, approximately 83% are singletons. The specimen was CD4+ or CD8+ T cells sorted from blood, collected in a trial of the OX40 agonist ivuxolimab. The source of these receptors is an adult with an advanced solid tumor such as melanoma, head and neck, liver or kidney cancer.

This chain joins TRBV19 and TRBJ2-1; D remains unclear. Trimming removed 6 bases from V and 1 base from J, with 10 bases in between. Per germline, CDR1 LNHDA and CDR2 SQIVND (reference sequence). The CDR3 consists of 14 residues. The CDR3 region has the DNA TGTGCCAGTAGGCGCGGAGTATCCTACAATGAGCAGTTCTTC. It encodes CASRRGVSYNEQFF. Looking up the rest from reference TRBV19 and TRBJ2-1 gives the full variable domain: DGGITQSPKYLFRKEGQNVTLSCEQNLNHDAMYWYRQDPGQGLRLIYYSQIVNDFQKGDIAEGYSVSREKKESFPLTVTSAQKNPTAFYLCASRRGVSYNEQFFGPGTRLTVL.

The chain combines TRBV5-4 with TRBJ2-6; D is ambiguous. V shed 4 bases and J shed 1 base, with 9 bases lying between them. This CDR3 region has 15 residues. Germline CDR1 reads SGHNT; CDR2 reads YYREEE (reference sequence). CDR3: CASSLGNSGANVLTF. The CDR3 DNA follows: TGTGCCAGCAGCCTGGGGAATTCTGGGGCCAACGTCCTGACTTTC.

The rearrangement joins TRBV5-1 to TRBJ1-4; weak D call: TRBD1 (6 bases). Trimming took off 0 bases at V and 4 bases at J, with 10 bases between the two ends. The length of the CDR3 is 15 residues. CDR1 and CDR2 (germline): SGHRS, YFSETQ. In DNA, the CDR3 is TGCGCCAGCAGCTTGGAGGACAGCAATAATGAAAAACTGTTTTTT. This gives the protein CASSLEDSNNEKLFF.

The CDR3 DNA follows: TGTGCCAGCAGCTTGGAGGGGGGGCGCGGTGAGCAGTTCTTC. Translating gives CASSLEGGRGEQFF. The chain carries TRBV5-6 and TRBJ2-1, with a weak D call TRBD2 (7 bases). This CDR3 has 14 amino acids. Per germline, CDR1 SGHDT and CDR2 YYEEEE. Trimming took 0 bases from V and 9 from J, leaving 13 bases between them.

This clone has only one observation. In DNA form, the CDR3 reads TGCGCCAGCAGCCTAGGGACGGGTACCTACGAGCAGTACTTC. Protein product: CASSLGTGTYEQYF. The genes are TRBV4-3 and TRBJ2-7, with D possibly called TRBD1 or TRBD2 (5 bases each). Germline V lookup: CDR1 LGHNA, CDR2 YSLEER. Deletions cut 4 bases from V and 2 bases from J, with 12 bases between. The CDR3 sequence is 14 residues long.

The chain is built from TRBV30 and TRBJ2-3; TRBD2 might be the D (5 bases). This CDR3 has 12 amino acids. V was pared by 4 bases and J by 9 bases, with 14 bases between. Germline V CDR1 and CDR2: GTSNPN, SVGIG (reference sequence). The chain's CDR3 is CAWTTRRRTQYF. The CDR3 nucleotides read TGTGCCTGGACTACTAGGAGGCGGACGCAGTATTTT.

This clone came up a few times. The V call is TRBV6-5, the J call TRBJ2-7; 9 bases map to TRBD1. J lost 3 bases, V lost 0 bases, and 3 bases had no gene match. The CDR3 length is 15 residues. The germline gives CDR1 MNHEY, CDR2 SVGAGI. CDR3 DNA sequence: TGTGCCAGCAGTTACTCTGGGACAGGGCGCTACGAGCAGTACTTC. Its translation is CASSYSGTGRYEQYF.

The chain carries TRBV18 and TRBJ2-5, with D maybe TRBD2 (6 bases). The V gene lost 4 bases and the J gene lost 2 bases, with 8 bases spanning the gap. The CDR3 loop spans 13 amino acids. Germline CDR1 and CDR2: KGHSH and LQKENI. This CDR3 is CASSRGRQETQYF. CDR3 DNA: TGTGCCAGCTCACGAGGGAGGCAAGAGACCCAGTACTTC.

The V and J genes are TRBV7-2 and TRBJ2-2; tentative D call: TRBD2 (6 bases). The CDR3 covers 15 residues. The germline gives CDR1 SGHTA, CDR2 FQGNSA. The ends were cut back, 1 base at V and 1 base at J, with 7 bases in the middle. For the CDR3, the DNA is TGTGCCAGCAGCTTAGACGGGGGGAACACCGGGGAGCTGTTTTTT. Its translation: CASSLDGGNTGELFF.

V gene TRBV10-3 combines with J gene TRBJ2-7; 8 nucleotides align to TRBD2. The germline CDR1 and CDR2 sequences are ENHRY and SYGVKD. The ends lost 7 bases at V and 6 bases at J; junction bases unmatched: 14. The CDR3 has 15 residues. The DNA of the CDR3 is TGTGCCATCACCTCCAGCGGGGGCGTAAAGGGCGAGCAGTACTTC. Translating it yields CAITSSGGVKGEQYF.

CDR3 sequence: CASSYDSNSPLHF. CDR3 DNA sequence: TGTGCCAGCAGTTATGACAGTAATTCACCCCTCCACTTT. This chain links TRBV6-9 with TRBJ1-6; tentative D call: TRBD1 (5 bases). The CDR3 is made up of 13 amino acids. With 2 bases removed from V and 6 bases from J, the gap between germline ends came to 5 bases. Germline V lookup: CDR1 MNHGY, CDR2 SVAAGI.

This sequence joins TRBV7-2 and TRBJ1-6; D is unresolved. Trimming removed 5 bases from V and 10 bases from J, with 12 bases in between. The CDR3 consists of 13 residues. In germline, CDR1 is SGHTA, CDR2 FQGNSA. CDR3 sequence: CASSPPGRSPLHF. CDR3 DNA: TGTGCCAGCAGCCCCCCCGGACGATCACCCCTCCACTTT.

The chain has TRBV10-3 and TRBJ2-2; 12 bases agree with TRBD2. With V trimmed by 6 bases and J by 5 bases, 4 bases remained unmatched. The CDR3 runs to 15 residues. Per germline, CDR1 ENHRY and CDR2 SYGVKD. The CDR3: CAIRRGTSGTGELFF. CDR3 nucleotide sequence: TGTGCCATCAGGAGAGGGACTAGCGGGACCGGGGAGCTGTTTTTT.

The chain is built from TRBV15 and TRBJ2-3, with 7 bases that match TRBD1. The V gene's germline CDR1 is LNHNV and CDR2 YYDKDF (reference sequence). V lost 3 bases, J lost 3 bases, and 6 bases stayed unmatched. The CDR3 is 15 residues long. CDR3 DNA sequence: TGTGCCACCAGCAGTGGGTTCAGGGGGACAGATACGCAGTATTTT. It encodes CATSSGFRGTDTQYF.

The CDR3 DNA is TGTGCCAGCAGTTACCGGGGGGAGGACACTGAAGCTTTCTTT. Protein: CASSYRGEDTEAFF. The chain uses TRBV7-9 and TRBJ1-1; the D gene is possibly TRBD1 (5 bases). V was pared by 6 bases and J by 3 bases, with 14 bases between. Germline V gene sequence: CDR1 SEHNR, CDR2 FQNEAQ (reference sequence). The CDR3 consists of 14 residues.

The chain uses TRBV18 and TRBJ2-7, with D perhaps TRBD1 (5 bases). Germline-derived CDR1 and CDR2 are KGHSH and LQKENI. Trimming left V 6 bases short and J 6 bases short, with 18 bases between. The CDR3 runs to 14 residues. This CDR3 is CASSRSANGAEQYF. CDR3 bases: TGTGCCAGCTCCCGATCGGCGAATGGGGCCGAGCAGTACTTC. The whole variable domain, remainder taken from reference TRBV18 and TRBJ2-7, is NAGVMQNPRHLVRRRGQEARLRCSPMKGHSHVYWYRQLPEEGLKFMVYLQKENIIDESGMPKERFSAEFPKEGPSILRIQQVVRGDSAAYFCASSRSANGAEQYFGPGTRLTVT.

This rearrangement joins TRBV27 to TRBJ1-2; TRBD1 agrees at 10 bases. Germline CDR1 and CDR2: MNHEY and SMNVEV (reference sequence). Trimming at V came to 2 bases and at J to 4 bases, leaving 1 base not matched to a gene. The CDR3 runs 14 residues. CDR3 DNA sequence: TGTGCCAGCAGTTTAGGACAGGGGGTCTATGGCTACACCTTC. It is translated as CASSLGQGVYGYTF.

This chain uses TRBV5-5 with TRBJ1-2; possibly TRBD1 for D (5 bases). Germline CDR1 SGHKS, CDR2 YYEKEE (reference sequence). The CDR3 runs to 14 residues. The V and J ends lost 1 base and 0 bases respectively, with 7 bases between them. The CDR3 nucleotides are TGTGCCAGCAGCTTGACGACAGCTAACTATGGCTACACCTTC. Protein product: CASSLTTANYGYTF.

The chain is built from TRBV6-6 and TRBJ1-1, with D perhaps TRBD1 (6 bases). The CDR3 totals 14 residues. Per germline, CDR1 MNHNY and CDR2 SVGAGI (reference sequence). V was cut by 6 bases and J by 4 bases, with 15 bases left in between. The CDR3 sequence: CASRPTRGGTEAFF. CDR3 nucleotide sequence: TGTGCCAGCAGACCCACCAGGGGCGGCACTGAAGCTTTCTTT.

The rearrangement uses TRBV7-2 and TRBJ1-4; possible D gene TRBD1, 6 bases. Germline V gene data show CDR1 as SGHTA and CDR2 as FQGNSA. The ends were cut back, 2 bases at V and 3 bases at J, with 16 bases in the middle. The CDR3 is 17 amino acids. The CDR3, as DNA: TGTGCCAGCAGCTTAACCCCAAGACAGGAGCCTAATGAAAAACTGTTTTTT. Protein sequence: CASSLTPRQEPNEKLFF.

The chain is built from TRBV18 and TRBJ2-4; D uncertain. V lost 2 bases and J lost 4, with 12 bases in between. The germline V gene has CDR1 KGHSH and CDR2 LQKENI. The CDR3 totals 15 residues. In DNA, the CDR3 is TGTGCCAGCTCACCAAGGGCAGAGGCTAAAAACATTCAGTACTTC. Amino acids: CASSPRAEAKNIQYF.

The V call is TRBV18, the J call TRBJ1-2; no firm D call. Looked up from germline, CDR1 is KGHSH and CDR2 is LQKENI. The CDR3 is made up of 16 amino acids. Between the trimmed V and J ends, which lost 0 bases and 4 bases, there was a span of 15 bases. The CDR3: CASSPPKGEGPYGYTF. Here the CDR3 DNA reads TGTGCCAGCTCACCACCGAAAGGAGAGGGCCCCTATGGCTACACCTTC.